This entry concerns a single T cell receptor beta chain. Its antigen is currently unknown. The CDR3 consists of 16 residues. The germline gives CDR1 SGHTA, CDR2 FQGTGA. For the second PCR, which ran for about 7 to 11 cycles, a sample-barcoded 5' primer and a J-beta primer mix were used. TCRdb passed the 5' RACE reads through MiXCR, listing each CDR3 protein once. Found here are around 750,000 distinct CDR3 sequences, less than 70% of them singletons; the top ten hold roughly 37%. PBMCs were isolated at a quantity of at least 6 million per sample. The sample originates from a study of blood T cells in healthy people across ages. Study-level results: Significant beta diversity loss was already apparent by age approximately 42, declining roughly linearly. Researchers said unsorted PBMCs prevented a conclusive naive versus antigen-experienced comparison.

The TCR comes from a man at least 80 years old in good health. Sequencing used blood. This chain uses TRBV7-3 with TRBJ2-5; D not resolved. The DNA matches TRBJ2-7 better at its end, which makes the J call doubtful. CDR3 sequence reads: CASSLNSGVGRHEQYF. DNA of the CDR3: TGTGCCAGCAGCTTAAACTCTGGTGTGGGCCGCCACGAGCAGTACTTC.